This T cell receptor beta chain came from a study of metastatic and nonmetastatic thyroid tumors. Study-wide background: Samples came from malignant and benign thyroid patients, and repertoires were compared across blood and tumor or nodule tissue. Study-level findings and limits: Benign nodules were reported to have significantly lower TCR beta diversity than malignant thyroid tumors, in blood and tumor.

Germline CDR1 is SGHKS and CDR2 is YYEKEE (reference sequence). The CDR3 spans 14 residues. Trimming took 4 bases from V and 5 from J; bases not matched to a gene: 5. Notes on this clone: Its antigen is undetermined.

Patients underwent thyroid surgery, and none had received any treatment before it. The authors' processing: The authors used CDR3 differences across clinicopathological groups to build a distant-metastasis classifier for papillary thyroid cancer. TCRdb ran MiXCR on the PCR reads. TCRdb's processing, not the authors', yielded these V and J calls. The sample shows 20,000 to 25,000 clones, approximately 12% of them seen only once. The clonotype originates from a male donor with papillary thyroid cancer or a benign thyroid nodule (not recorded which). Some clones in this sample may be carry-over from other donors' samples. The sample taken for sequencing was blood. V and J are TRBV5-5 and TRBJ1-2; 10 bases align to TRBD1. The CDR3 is CASSDRDRGYGYTF. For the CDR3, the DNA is TGTGCCAGCAGCGACAGGGACAGGGGTTATGGCTACACCTTC.